A single sample gave rise to the 8 T cell receptor beta chains below, sequenced in a study of immune evolution from preneoplasia to lung adenocarcinoma. Profiled with immunoSEQ multiplex PCR; TCRdb holds only in-frame clones, not every one. Counted here are about 4,600 clones, over 75% occurring once; the ten biggest clones make up approximately 2.5%. The specimen was FFPE invasive lung adenocarcinoma tissue. These receptors came from a person aged 50-59 years with lung adenocarcinoma.

The chain joins TRBV6-5 to TRBJ2-7; D tentatively reads TRBD1 or TRBD2 (5 bases each). Per the germline V gene, CDR1 is MNHEY and CDR2 is SVGAGI. The CDR3 loop spans 14 amino acids. With 4 bases removed from V and 4 bases from J, the gap between germline ends came to 14 bases. In DNA form, the CDR3 reads TGTGCCAGCAGTTGGGGACCGAGAACATACGAGCAGTACTTC. This gives the protein CASSWGPRTYEQYF.

CDR3 protein: CASSLTGPKGNQPQHF. The CDR3 DNA is TGTGCCAGCAGCCTAACAGGGCCGAAGGGCAATCAGCCCCAGCATTTT. The chain links TRBV27 to TRBJ1-5; a possible D gene is TRBD1 (6 bases). Germline V CDR1 and CDR2: MNHEY, SMNVEV (reference sequence). The germline V and J ends were trimmed by 6 bases and 2 bases, with 17 bases remaining between them. The CDR3 extends over 16 amino acids.

The J gene is TRBJ2-2, the V gene TRBV14; TRBD1 might be the D (6 bases). The CDR3 consists of 17 residues. The V end was cut by 4 bases, the J end by 0 bases, with 15 bases between. CDR1 SGHDN and CDR2 FVKESK come from the germline V gene. The CDR3 nucleotides are TGTGCCAGCAGCCCCCGGACAGTTTCTTCGAACACCGGGGAGCTGTTTTTT. Protein sequence: CASSPRTVSSNTGELFF.

The rearrangement links TRBV6-5 to TRBJ2-2; unclear D gene. Trimming took off 5 bases at V and 7 bases at J, with 17 bases between the two ends. This CDR3 comprises 15 residues. From germline, CDR1 is MNHEY and CDR2 SVGAGI. The CDR3 bases are TGTGCCAGCAGTGGCAGTAGGAGCTTACTCGGGGAGCTGTTTTTT. As protein: CASSGSRSLLGELFF.

J is TRBJ1-2 and V is TRBV19, with TRBD1 as a possible D gene (6 bases). The CDR3 extends over 12 amino acids. Germline loops: CDR1 LNHDA, CDR2 SQIVND (reference sequence). V lost 8 bases, J lost 7 bases, and 14 bases lay in between. CDR3 nucleotides: TGTGCCAGTTCCGGGACAACGCGTGGCTACACCTTC. Translating it yields CASSGTTRGYTF.

The table lists this clone with a few counts. The chain employs TRBV6-5 and TRBJ2-7, with D maybe TRBD1 (6 bases). The CDR3 spans 14 residues. Germline V gene data show CDR1 as MNHEY and CDR2 as SVGAGI. The V and J ends lost 6 bases and 0 bases respectively, with 12 bases between them. This chain's CDR3 is CASRQGYSSYEQYF. CDR3 DNA: TGTGCCAGCAGGCAGGGGTACAGCTCCTACGAGCAGTACTTC.

This clone was seen only a few times. This sequence joins TRBV30 and TRBJ2-4, with a possible D match to TRBD1 (6 bases). In germline, CDR1 is GTSNPN, CDR2 SVGIG (reference sequence). V lost 6 bases, J lost 3 bases, and 12 bases lay in between. This CDR3 has 13 amino acids. Written as DNA, the CDR3 is TGTGCCTGCTTACAGGGTGACAAAAACATTCAGTACTTC. Residues: CACLQGDKNIQYF.

V gene TRBV16 combines with J gene TRBJ2-7; D gene uncertain. Looked up from germline, CDR1 is KGHSY and CDR2 is FQNENV. This CDR3 comprises 16 residues. V was cut by 3 bases and J by 0 bases, with 15 bases left in between. The CDR3 region is CASSQASPQSSYEQYF. CDR3 sequence (DNA): TGTGCCAGCAGCCAGGCAAGCCCACAAAGCTCCTACGAGCAGTACTTC.